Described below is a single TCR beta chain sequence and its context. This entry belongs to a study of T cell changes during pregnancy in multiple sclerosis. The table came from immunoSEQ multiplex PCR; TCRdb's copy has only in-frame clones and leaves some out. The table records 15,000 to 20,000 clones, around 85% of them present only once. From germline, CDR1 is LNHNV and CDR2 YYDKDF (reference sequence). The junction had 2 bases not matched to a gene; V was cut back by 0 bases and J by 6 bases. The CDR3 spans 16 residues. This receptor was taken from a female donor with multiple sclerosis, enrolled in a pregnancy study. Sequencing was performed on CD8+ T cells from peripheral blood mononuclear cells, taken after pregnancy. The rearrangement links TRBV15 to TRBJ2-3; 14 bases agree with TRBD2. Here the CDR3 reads CATSREGTSGSDTQYF. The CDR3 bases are TGTGCCACCAGCAGAGAGGGGACTAGCGGGAGTGATACGCAGTATTTT.